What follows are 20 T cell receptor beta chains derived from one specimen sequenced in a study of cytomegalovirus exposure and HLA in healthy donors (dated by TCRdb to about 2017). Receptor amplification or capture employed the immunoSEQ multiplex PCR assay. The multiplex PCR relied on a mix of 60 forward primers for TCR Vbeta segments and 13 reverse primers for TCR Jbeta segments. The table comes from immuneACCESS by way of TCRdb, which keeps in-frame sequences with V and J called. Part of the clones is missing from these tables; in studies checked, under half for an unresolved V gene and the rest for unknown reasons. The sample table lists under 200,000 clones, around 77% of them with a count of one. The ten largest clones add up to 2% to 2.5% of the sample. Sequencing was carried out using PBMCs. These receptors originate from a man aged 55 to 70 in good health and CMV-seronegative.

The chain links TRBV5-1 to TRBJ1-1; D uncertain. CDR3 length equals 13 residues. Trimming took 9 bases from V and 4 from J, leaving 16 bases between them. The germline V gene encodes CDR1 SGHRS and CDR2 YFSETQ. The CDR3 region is CATSVQRSTEAFF. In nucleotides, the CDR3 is TGCGCCACCTCGGTACAACGGAGCACTGAAGCTTTCTTT.

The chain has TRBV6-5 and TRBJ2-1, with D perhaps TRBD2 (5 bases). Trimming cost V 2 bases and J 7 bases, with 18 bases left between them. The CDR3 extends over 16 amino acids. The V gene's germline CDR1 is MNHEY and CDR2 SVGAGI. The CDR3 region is CASSYDLGDNSNEQFF. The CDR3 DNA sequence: TGTGCCAGCAGTTACGATTTGGGAGACAATTCAAATGAGCAGTTCTTC.

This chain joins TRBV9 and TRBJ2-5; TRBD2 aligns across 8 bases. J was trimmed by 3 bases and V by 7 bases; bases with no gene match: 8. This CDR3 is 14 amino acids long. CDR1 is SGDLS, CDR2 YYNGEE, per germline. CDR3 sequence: CASGTGLVEETQYF. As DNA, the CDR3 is TGTGCCAGCGGTACGGGACTAGTGGAAGAGACCCAGTACTTC.

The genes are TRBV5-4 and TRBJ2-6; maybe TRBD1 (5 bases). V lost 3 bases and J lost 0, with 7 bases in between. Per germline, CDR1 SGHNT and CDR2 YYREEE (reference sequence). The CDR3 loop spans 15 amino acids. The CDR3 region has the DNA TGTGCCAGCAGCTACAGGCGCTCTGGGGCCAACGTCCTGACTTTC. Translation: CASSYRRSGANVLTF.

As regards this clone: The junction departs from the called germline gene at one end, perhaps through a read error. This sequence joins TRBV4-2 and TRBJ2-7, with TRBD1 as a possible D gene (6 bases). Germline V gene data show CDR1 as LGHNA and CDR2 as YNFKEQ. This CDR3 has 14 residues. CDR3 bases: TGTGCCAGCAGCCAATATGGACAGCCTTACGAGCGGTACTTC. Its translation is CASSQYGQPYERYF.

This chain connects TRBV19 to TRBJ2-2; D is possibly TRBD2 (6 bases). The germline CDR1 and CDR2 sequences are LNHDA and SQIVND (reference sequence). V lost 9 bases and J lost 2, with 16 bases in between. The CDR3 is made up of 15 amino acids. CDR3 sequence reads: CASRRGGANTGELFF. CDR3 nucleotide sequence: TGTGCCAGCAGACGGGGCGGGGCCAACACCGGGGAGCTGTTTTTT.

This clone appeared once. The CDR3 nucleotides read TGTGCCAGCTCACCAGGACAGGGAGGGCGCCAAGAGACCCAGTACTTC. As protein: CASSPGQGGRQETQYF. The V call is TRBV18, the J call TRBJ2-5; a weak D match, TRBD1 (8 bases). The CDR3 length is 16 residues. Trimming removed 2 bases from V and 1 base from J, with 14 bases in between. CDR1 is KGHSH, CDR2 LQKENI, per germline.

The CDR3: CASSLIGGNQPQHF. Written as DNA, the CDR3 is TGTGCCAGCAGCTTGATAGGGGGAAATCAGCCCCAGCATTTT. V usage is TRBV5-6 and J usage is TRBJ1-5; a possible D gene is TRBD1 (6 bases). The germline gives CDR1 SGHDT, CDR2 YYEEEE. The CDR3 runs 14 residues. Trimming cost V 1 base and J 4 bases, with 9 bases left between them.

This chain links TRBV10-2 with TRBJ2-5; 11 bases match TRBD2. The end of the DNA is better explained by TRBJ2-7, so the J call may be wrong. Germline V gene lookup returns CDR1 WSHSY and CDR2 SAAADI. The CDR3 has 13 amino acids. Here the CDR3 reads CASTTSGGYEQYF. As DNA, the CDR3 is TGCGCCAGCACCACTAGCGGGGGCTACGAGCAGTACTTC.

The DNA of the CDR3 is TGTGCCAGCAGCGCGGGACTAGGAGACTACGAGCAGTACTTC. Protein sequence: CASSAGLGDYEQYF. The chain links TRBV5-6 to TRBJ2-7; 8 bases are a match to TRBD2. After removal of 4 bases from V and 3 bases from J, the junction contained 6 bases not matched to a gene. This CDR3 contains 14 residues. Germline V CDR1 and CDR2: SGHDT, YYEEEE.

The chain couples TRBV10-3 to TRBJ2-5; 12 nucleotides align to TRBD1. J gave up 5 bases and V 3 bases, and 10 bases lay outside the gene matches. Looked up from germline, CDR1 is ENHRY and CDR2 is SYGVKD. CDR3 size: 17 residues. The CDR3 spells CAISDYVGQGAPETQYF. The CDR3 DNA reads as TGTGCCATCAGTGATTACGTGGGACAGGGGGCTCCCGAGACCCAGTACTTC.

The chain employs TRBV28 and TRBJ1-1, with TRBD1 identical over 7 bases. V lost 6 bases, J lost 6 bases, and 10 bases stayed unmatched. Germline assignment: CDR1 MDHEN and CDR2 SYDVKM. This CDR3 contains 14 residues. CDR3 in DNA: TGTGCCAGCAGCCGACCTCTGGGACAGTCTGAAGCTTTCTTT. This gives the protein CASSRPLGQSEAFF.

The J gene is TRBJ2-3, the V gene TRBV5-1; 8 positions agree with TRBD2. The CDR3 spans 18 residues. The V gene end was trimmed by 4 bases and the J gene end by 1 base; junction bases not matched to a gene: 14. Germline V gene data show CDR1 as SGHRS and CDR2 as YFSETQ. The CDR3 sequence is CASSPGLESRRGTDTQYF. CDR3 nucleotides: TGCGCCAGCAGCCCGGGACTAGAAAGTCGGCGGGGCACAGATACGCAGTATTTT.

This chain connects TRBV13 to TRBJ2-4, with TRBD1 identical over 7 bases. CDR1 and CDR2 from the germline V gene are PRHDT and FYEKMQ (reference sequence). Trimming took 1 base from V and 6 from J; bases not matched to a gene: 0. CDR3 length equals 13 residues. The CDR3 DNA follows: TGTGCCAGCAGCTTAGACAGGGGAAACATTCAGTACTTC. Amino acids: CASSLDRGNIQYF.

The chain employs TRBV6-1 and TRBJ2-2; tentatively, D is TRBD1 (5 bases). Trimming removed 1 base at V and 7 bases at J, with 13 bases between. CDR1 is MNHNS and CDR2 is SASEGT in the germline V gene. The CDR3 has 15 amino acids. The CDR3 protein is CASSEELGLFGELFF. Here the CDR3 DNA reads TGTGCCAGCAGTGAAGAATTGGGGCTTTTCGGGGAGCTGTTTTTT.

In nucleotides, the CDR3 is TGTGCCAGCCAGAAGAGACAGGGTAACACCGGGGAGCTGTTTTTT. This codes for CASQKRQGNTGELFF. This chain links TRBV27 with TRBJ2-2, with 7 nucleotides matching TRBD1. Unmatched junction bases numbered 8, after V lost 8 bases and J lost 2 bases. The CDR3 is 15 amino acids. The V gene's germline CDR1 is MNHEY and CDR2 SMNVEV (reference sequence).

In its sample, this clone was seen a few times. The CDR3 loop reads CAWSVLAGGPDTQYF. CDR3 in DNA: TGTGCCTGGAGTGTACTAGCGGGAGGGCCAGATACGCAGTATTTT. The V and J genes are TRBV30 and TRBJ2-3, with 13 bases fitting TRBD2. The CDR3 extends over 15 amino acids. Per germline, CDR1 GTSNPN and CDR2 SVGIG (reference sequence). The J segment lost 4 bases and the V segment lost 0 bases, leaving 1 base of the junction unmatched.

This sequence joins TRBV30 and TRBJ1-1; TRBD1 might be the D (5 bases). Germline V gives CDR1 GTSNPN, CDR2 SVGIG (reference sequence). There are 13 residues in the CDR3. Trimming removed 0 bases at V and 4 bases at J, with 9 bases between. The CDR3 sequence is CAWSVGGGTEAFF. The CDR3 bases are TGTGCCTGGAGTGTGGGGGGTGGCACTGAAGCTTTCTTT.

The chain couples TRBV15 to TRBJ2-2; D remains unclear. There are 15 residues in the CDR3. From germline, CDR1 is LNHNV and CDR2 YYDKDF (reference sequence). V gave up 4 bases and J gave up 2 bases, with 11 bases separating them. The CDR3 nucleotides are TGTGCCACCAGCAACCGTGTAACAAACACCGGGGAGCTGTTTTTT. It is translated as CATSNRVTNTGELFF. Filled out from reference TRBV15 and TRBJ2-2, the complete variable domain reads DAMVIQNPRYQVTQFGKPVTLSCSQTLNHNVMYWYQQKSSQAPKLLFHYYDKDFNNEADTPDNFQSRRPNTSFCFLDIRSPGLGDTAMYLCATSNRVTNTGELFFGEGSRLTVL.

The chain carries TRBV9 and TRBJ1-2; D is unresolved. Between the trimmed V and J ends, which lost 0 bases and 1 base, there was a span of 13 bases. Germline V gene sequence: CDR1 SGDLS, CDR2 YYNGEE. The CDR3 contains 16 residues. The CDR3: CASSVGIDGLNYGYTF. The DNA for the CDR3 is TGTGCCAGCAGCGTAGGGATAGACGGACTTAACTATGGCTACACCTTC.